This entry concerns a single TCR beta chain. Its matching antigen is unknown. Template switching created a universal primer site, and the cDNA included unique molecular identifiers. Using its own MiXCR run on the 5' RACE reads, TCRdb lists one record per CDR3 protein. The repertoire holds roughly 1.6 million distinct CDR3 sequences, under 35% seen once, with about 0.3% in the top ten. This CDR3 comprises 15 residues. V lost 4 bases to trimming and J lost 6 bases, with 16 bases between them. Germline CDR1 reads MGHDK; CDR2 reads SYGVNS. The data are from a study of identical twins. General study findings and limits: Whereas memory repertoires showed no such difference, abundant cord blood beta clonotypes carried fewer insertions.

All donors were healthy Caucasians. The sequenced sample was cord blood. This sequence was found in a newborn girl in good health. The rearrangement uses TRBV25-1 and TRBJ2-1, with D possibly TRBD1 on 6 matching bases. The CDR3 loop is CASSGLRGRSNEQFF. For the CDR3, the DNA is TGTGCCAGCAGTGGCCTAAGGGGGAGAAGCAATGAGCAGTTCTTC.